These 29 T cell receptor beta chains were all obtained from the same sample, sequenced in a study of technical replicates of blood from a handful of donors. Assay used: immunoSEQ multiplex PCR; TCRdb lists only in-frame clones, some missing. The sample contains about 59,000 clones, 80% to 95% of which appear only once. The sample consisted of PBMCs. These receptors originate from a human donor in good health. Some clones in this sample may be carry-over from other donors' samples.

The rearrangement links TRBV7-9 to TRBJ1-3; weak D call: TRBD1 (5 bases). CDR3 size: 15 residues. Trimming removed 8 bases at V and 0 bases at J, with 14 bases between. Germline loops: CDR1 SEHNR, CDR2 FQNEAQ (reference sequence). The CDR3 loop is CASGGGHNSGNTIYF. DNA for the CDR3: TGTGCCAGCGGGGGAGGGCACAACTCTGGAAACACCATATATTTT. The full variable domain, its missing parts supplied by reference TRBV7-9 and TRBJ1-3, is DTGVSQNPRHKITKRGQNVTFRCDPISEHNRLYWYRQTLGQGPEFLTYFQNEAQLEKSRLLSDRFSAERPKGSFSTLEIQRTEQGDSAMYLCASGGGHNSGNTIYFGEGSWLTVV.

J is TRBJ1-2 and V is TRBV6-1, with 9 bases matching TRBD1. Germline assignment: CDR1 MNHNS and CDR2 SASEGT. The CDR3 has 15 residues. After removal of 10 bases from V and 5 bases from J, the junction contained 14 bases not matched to a gene. CDR3 coding DNA: TGTGCCATAGGACAGGGGACCTCCGTGGGGTATGGCTACACCTTC. This gives the protein CAIGQGTSVGYGYTF.

This rearrangement joins TRBV7-6 to TRBJ1-6, with D tentatively TRBD1 (5 bases). V dropped 2 bases and J dropped 7 bases, with 9 bases sitting between them. The CDR3 spans 14 residues. Germline CDR1 SGHVS, CDR2 FNYEAQ. CDR3 in amino acids: CASSLSQANSPLHF. As DNA, the CDR3 is TGTGCCAGCAGCTTATCACAGGCCAATTCACCCCTCCACTTT. Full variable domain (remainder filled in from reference TRBV7-6 and TRBJ1-6): GAGVSQSPRYKVTKRGQDVALRCDPISGHVSLYWYRQALGQGPEFLTYFNYEAQQDKSGLPNDRFSAERPEGSISTLTIQRTEQRDSAMYRCASSLSQANSPLHFGNGTRLTVT.

The gene calls are TRBV7-2 and TRBJ1-1; D gene ambiguous. The CDR3 is 16 residues long. Germline lookup yields CDR1 SGHTA and CDR2 FQGNSA. The V gene lost 1 base and the J gene lost 6 bases, with 18 bases spanning the gap. This chain's CDR3 is CASSLGTGGSAAEAFF. The DNA of the CDR3 is TGTGCCAGCAGCTTAGGCACGGGAGGGAGTGCGGCTGAAGCTTTCTTT.

The V and J genes are TRBV7-2 and TRBJ2-6; no reliable D call. Germline-derived CDR1 and CDR2 are SGHTA and FQGNSA. The CDR3 totals 15 residues. V lost 4 bases and J lost 0, with 7 bases in between. In DNA form, the CDR3 reads TGTGCCAGCAGCTCAGGCAGCTCTGGGGCCAACGTCCTGACTTTC. This sequence encodes CASSSGSSGANVLTF.

The chain has TRBV5-6 and TRBJ1-6, with TRBD1 matching over 8 bases. After removal of 3 bases from V and 7 bases from J, the junction contained 9 bases not matched to a gene. Germline-derived CDR1 and CDR2 are SGHDT and YYEEEE. CDR3 length: 16 amino acids. CDR3 loop: CASSSLRGLRNSPLHF. CDR3 bases: TGTGCCAGCAGCTCCCTCAGGGGGCTGCGGAATTCACCCCTCCACTTT.

This sequence joins TRBV18 and TRBJ2-5; D not resolved. The CDR3 covers 13 residues. CDR1 KGHSH and CDR2 LQKENI come from the germline V gene. V was shortened by 4 bases and J by 5 bases, with 11 bases between the two germline ends. The CDR3 reads CASSLDIWETQYF. The CDR3 coding sequence is TGTGCCAGCTCACTCGACATATGGGAGACCCAGTACTTC.

This rearrangement joins TRBV6-1 to TRBJ1-1; the D gene is possibly TRBD1 (5 bases). CDR1 is MNHNS, CDR2 SASEGT, per germline. The CDR3 loop spans 13 amino acids. V lost 4 bases and J 5 bases, leaving 11 bases between the germline ends. DNA of the CDR3: TGTGCCAGCAGTGTTGTCAGGGCGACTGAAGCTTTCTTT. Its protein product is CASSVVRATEAFF.

The CDR3 coding sequence is TGTGCCAGCAGTGACTCGGCGGGGGGGCTCCCAGATACGCAGTATTTT. Protein product: CASSDSAGGLPDTQYF. V gene TRBV6-4 combines with J gene TRBJ2-3; 9 bases align to TRBD2. The trim removed 0 bases at V and 4 bases at J, leaving 5 bases unmatched. Germline values: CDR1 MRHNA, CDR2 SNTAGT. This CDR3 has 16 amino acids.

V and J are TRBV4-3 and TRBJ1-2, with TRBD1 matching over 7 bases. CDR3 length equals 16 residues. CDR1 and CDR2 from the germline V gene are LGHNA and YSLEER. Germline trimming cut 0 bases from V and 3 bases from J; bases unmatched to any gene: 7. The CDR3 DNA sequence: TGCGCCAGCAGCCAAGATTGGACGGGGACAGACTATGGCTACACCTTC. It codes for CASSQDWTGTDYGYTF.

The rearrangement links TRBV11-2 to TRBJ2-7, with unresolved D. CDR1 SGHAT and CDR2 FQNNGV come from the germline V gene. With 7 bases removed from V and 2 bases from J, the gap between germline ends came to 6 bases. CDR3 length equals 11 residues. CDR3: CASNSAYEQYF. The CDR3 DNA reads TGTGCCAGCAACTCGGCCTACGAGCAGTACTTC. The complete variable domain, with remaining parts taken from reference TRBV11-2 and TRBJ2-7, reads EAGVAQSPRYKIIEKRQSVAFWCNPISGHATLYWYQQILGQGPKLLIQFQNNGVVDDSQLPKDRFSAERLKGVDSTLKIQPAKLEDSAVYLCASNSAYEQYFGPGTRLTVT.

The chain couples TRBV5-1 to TRBJ2-1; 8 nucleotides line up with TRBD2. This CDR3 contains 15 residues. Trimming removed 2 bases from V and 9 bases from J; junction bases left unmatched: 10. Germline assignment: CDR1 SGHRS and CDR2 YFSETQ. CDR3 DNA: TGCGCCAGCAGCTTTGCTCCGGGGGGGCTGTCTGAGCAGTTCTTC. Amino acids: CASSFAPGGLSEQFF. The variable domain in full, with the rest retrieved from reference TRBV5-1 and TRBJ2-1, is KAGVTQTPRYLIKTRGQQVTLSCSPISGHRSVSWYQQTPGQGLQFLFEYFSETQRNKGNFPGRFSGRQFSNSRSEMNVSTLELGDSALYLCASSFAPGGLSEQFFGPGTRLTVL.

The rearrangement uses TRBV18 and TRBJ2-3, with D maybe TRBD2 (5 bases). Trimming removed 5 bases from V and 2 bases from J, with 14 bases in between. The CDR3 length is 15 residues. Germline V gene sequence: CDR1 KGHSH, CDR2 LQKENI. The CDR3 sequence is CASSSYGEYTDTQYF. CDR3 coding DNA: TGTGCCAGCTCATCGTACGGGGAGTACACAGATACGCAGTATTTT. The full variable domain, with the rest looked up from reference TRBV18 and TRBJ2-3, is NAGVMQNPRHLVRRRGQEARLRCSPMKGHSHVYWYRQLPEEGLKFMVYLQKENIIDESGMPKERFSAEFPKEGPSILRIQQVVRGDSAAYFCASSSYGEYTDTQYFGPGTRLTVL.

The V and J genes are TRBV5-6 and TRBJ1-2; D gene unclear. CDR3 size: 14 residues. V lost 4 bases to trimming and J lost 5 bases, with 15 bases between them. CDR1 is SGHDT and CDR2 is YYEEEE in the germline V gene. CDR3 protein: CASSTRTKSYGYTF. DNA for the CDR3: TGTGCCAGCAGCACTAGGACGAAATCTTATGGCTACACCTTC.

This sequence joins TRBV5-1 and TRBJ1-4; 9 bases align to TRBD1. Germline V gene data show CDR1 as SGHRS and CDR2 as YFSETQ. The CDR3 sequence is 14 residues long. Losses at the gene ends were 5 bases for V and 8 bases for J; bases not matched to a gene: 7. CDR3 DNA sequence: TGCGCCAGCAGTTTTGGACAGGGGTGGGAAAAACTGTTTTTT. Protein sequence: CASSFGQGWEKLFF.

The J gene is TRBJ2-3, the V gene TRBV2; maybe TRBD1 (6 bases). CDR3 length: 14 residues. Trimming cost V 10 bases and J 6 bases, with 20 bases left between them. CDR1 SNHLY and CDR2 FYNNEI come from the germline V gene. CDR3 DNA sequence: TGTGCCACGGCCGGGACCCCGAGGGGGGATACGCAGTATTTT. Protein sequence: CATAGTPRGDTQYF.

The gene calls are TRBV7-2 and TRBJ2-3; D not certain. The CDR3 runs to 13 residues. V lost 1 base and J lost 3, with 5 bases in between. Germline lookup yields CDR1 SGHTA and CDR2 FQGNSA. CDR3 sequence (DNA): TGTGCCAGCAGCTTAGTCCGGACAGATACGCAGTATTTT. Protein: CASSLVRTDTQYF.

This clone was recorded only once. This sequence joins TRBV18 and TRBJ1-1; the match to TRBD1 covers 7 bases. Germline V lookup: CDR1 KGHSH, CDR2 LQKENI. Trimming at V came to 8 bases and at J to 4 bases, leaving 16 bases not matched to a gene. This CDR3 is 16 amino acids long. CDR3 in amino acids: CASQTGSRGVATEAFF. The DNA for the CDR3 is TGTGCCAGCCAGACAGGGAGTAGAGGGGTTGCCACTGAAGCTTTCTTT.

The chain is built from TRBV29-1 and TRBJ1-2, with D possibly TRBD1 on 6 matching bases. CDR3 length: 12 residues. V dropped 6 bases and J dropped 8 bases, with 16 bases sitting between them. The germline V gene has CDR1 SQVTM and CDR2 ANQGSEA. The CDR3 here is CSVENRVGGYTF. For the CDR3, the DNA is TGCAGCGTGGAAAACAGGGTAGGAGGCTACACCTTC. The full variable domain, in which reference TRBV29-1 and TRBJ1-2 provide the parts outside the CDR3, is SAVISQKPSRDICQRGTSLTIQCQVDSQVTMMFWYRQQPGQSLTLIATANQGSEATYESGFVIDKFPISRPNLTFSTLTVSNMSPEDSSIYLCSVENRVGGYTFGSGTRLTVV.

CDR3 DNA sequence: TGCGCCAGCAGCCAAGATTATCGTACTAGCGGGGGAACCACAGATACGCAGTATTTT. Protein sequence: CASSQDYRTSGGTTDTQYF. The chain has TRBV4-3 and TRBJ2-3, with 11 bases that match TRBD2. With 0 bases clipped from V and 2 bases from J, the junction kept 10 bases outside the gene matches. The CDR3 sequence is 19 residues long. CDR1 and CDR2 (germline): LGHNA, YSLEER.

The CDR3 DNA is TGTGCCTGGATGCGGGGGGCGCGTAATGGCTACACCTTC. This translates into CAWMRGARNGYTF. V gene TRBV30 combines with J gene TRBJ1-2; maybe TRBD1 (6 bases). CDR3 length: 13 residues. V was shortened by 4 bases and J by 6 bases, with 15 bases between the two germline ends. Germline V CDR1 and CDR2: GTSNPN, SVGIG (reference sequence).

This chain joins TRBV7-6 and TRBJ1-1; unclear D gene. Germline CDR1 SGHVS, CDR2 FNYEAQ. V lost 3 bases, J lost 1 base, and 6 bases lay in between. The CDR3 has 13 residues. The CDR3 DNA reads TGTGCCAGCAGCTTGGAGAGGAACACTGAAGCTTTCTTT. It specifies CASSLERNTEAFF.

The chain recombines TRBV25-1 with TRBJ2-5, with 11 bases matching TRBD1. Germline V gene lookup returns CDR1 MGHDK and CDR2 SYGVNS. J gave up 7 bases and V 8 bases, and 6 bases lay outside the gene matches. The CDR3 has 13 residues. The CDR3: CASCGTGGATQYF. For the CDR3, the DNA is TGTGCCAGCTGTGGGACAGGGGGGGCGACCCAGTACTTC.

The chain carries TRBV19 and TRBJ2-7; TRBD2 aligns across 11 bases. The V gene's germline CDR1 is LNHDA and CDR2 SQIVND (reference sequence). This CDR3 is 13 amino acids long. V lost 10 bases, J lost 4 bases, and 6 bases stayed unmatched. CDR3 bases: TGTGCCACGACTAGCGGGATATCGTACGAGCAGTACTTC. It specifies CATTSGISYEQYF.

The J gene is TRBJ2-1, the V gene TRBV2; 12 bases map to TRBD2. V lost 6 bases, J lost 7 bases, and 7 bases stayed unmatched. From germline, CDR1 is SNHLY and CDR2 FYNNEI. The CDR3 contains 15 residues. CDR3 coding DNA: TGTGCCAGCAGGCTAGCGGGGGGGCACGAGAATGAGCAGTTCTTC. It is translated as CASRLAGGHENEQFF.

This clone showed up just a few times. The rearrangement joins TRBV2 to TRBJ1-1; TRBD1 aligns across 9 bases. CDR1 is SNHLY and CDR2 is FYNNEI in the germline V gene. The trim removed 3 bases at V and 0 bases at J, leaving 2 bases unmatched. The CDR3 covers 15 residues. The CDR3 DNA sequence: TGTGCCAGCAGTGAGAGGGACAGGGTGAACACTGAAGCTTTCTTT. Its translation is CASSERDRVNTEAFF.

This clone was observed a few times. V and J are TRBV2 and TRBJ2-6, with D hard to call. The V gene's germline CDR1 is SNHLY and CDR2 FYNNEI. This CDR3 contains 15 residues. Trimming shortened V by 4 bases and J by 1 base, and 8 bases separated the two germline ends. CDR3 in amino acids: CASSATISGANVLTF. In nucleotides, the CDR3 is TGTGCCAGCAGTGCTACCATTTCTGGGGCCAACGTCCTGACTTTC.

The rearrangement links TRBV10-3 to TRBJ2-1, with 7 positions matching TRBD1. The CDR3 contains 14 residues. Germline CDR1 is ENHRY and CDR2 is SYGVKD. V shed 4 bases, J shed 5 bases, and the junction held 5 bases outside the gene matches. The CDR3 sequence: CAISVDRVHNEQFF. The CDR3 nucleotides read TGTGCCATCAGTGTAGACAGGGTCCACAATGAGCAGTTCTTC.

This clone was detected once. The chain joins TRBV11-3 to TRBJ2-7; D remains ambiguous. V lost 0 bases, J lost 7 bases, and 4 bases lay in between. The germline CDR1 and CDR2 sequences are SGHNT and YENEEA. The CDR3 spans 11 residues. For the CDR3, the DNA is TGTGCCAGCAGCTTAGATCAGGAGCAGTACTTC. Protein product: CASSLDQEQYF.